These 18 T cell receptor beta chains were all obtained from the same sample, sequenced in a study of shared clonotypes between healthy human individuals. Assay: immunoSEQ multiplex PCR; the TCRdb copy retains only in-frame clones and omits some. The data contain some 1,600,000 clones, about 98% of them seen just once; the ten biggest clones take up 0.4% to 0.55%. The sample comprised naive CD4+ T cells sorted from blood. Subset: CD45RA+ positively selected. The receptors here all came from a man under 40 in good health.

This chain uses TRBV7-8 with TRBJ1-2, with D hard to call. The germline CDR1 and CDR2 sequences are SGHVS and FQNEAQ. The CDR3 contains 17 residues. The V gene lost 5 bases and the J gene lost 0 bases, with 19 bases spanning the gap. CDR3 sequence: CASSQGGSKISNYGYTF. The DNA of the CDR3 is TGTGCCAGCAGCCAAGGCGGCTCGAAAATTTCTAACTATGGCTACACCTTC.

This clone came up once. This chain uses TRBV28 with TRBJ2-7; 10 bases map to TRBD2. Germline V lookup: CDR1 MDHEN, CDR2 SYDVKM. The CDR3 loop spans 13 amino acids. Trimming took 8 bases from V and 4 from J; bases not matched to a gene: 5. The CDR3 loop reads CASASGRLYEQYF. The CDR3 DNA sequence: TGTGCCAGCGCTAGCGGGAGATTGTACGAGCAGTACTTC. The variable domain in full, completed from reference TRBV28 and TRBJ2-7, reads DVKVTQSSRYLVKRTGEKVFLECVQDMDHENMFWYRQDPGLGLRLIYFSYDVKMKEKGDIPEGYSVSREKKERFSLILESASTNQTSMYLCASASGRLYEQYFGPGTRLTVT.

The chain couples TRBV19 to TRBJ2-1; 12 bases are a match to TRBD2. This CDR3 is built from 17 residues. The germline CDR1 and CDR2 sequences are LNHDA and SQIVND (reference sequence). The V segment lost 4 bases and the J segment 5 bases; nucleotides outside the gene matches: 9. In DNA, the CDR3 is TGTGCCAGTAGTAAGAGGGGGACTAGCGGGTCGAACAATGAGCAGTTCTTC. Its protein product is CASSKRGTSGSNNEQFF. Full variable domain (rest looked up from reference TRBV19 and TRBJ2-1): DGGITQSPKYLFRKEGQNVTLSCEQNLNHDAMYWYRQDPGQGLRLIYYSQIVNDFQKGDIAEGYSVSREKKESFPLTVTSAQKNPTAFYLCASSKRGTSGSNNEQFFGPGTRLTVL.

The rearrangement links TRBV27 to TRBJ2-7; D not resolved. The CDR3 is 17 amino acids. Germline CDR1 is MNHEY and CDR2 is SMNVEV (reference sequence). The V and J ends lost 1 base and 3 bases respectively, with 19 bases between them. CDR3 region: CASSLYGRPLTYYEQYF. For the CDR3, the DNA is TGTGCCAGCAGTTTATATGGGCGGCCGCTGACCTACTACGAGCAGTACTTC.

The chain links TRBV18 to TRBJ1-3; D perhaps matches TRBD1 (6 bases). CDR3 length: 16 amino acids. V gave up 3 bases and J gave up 0 bases, with 12 bases separating them. Germline V gene lookup returns CDR1 KGHSH and CDR2 LQKENI. CDR3 nucleotides: TGTGCCAGCTCACCCTACCGGGACAACTCTGGAAACACCATATATTTT. It encodes CASSPYRDNSGNTIYF.

Only one count was recorded for this clone. The rearrangement links TRBV7-3 to TRBJ2-6; D is ambiguous. The CDR3 is 18 amino acids. The ends were cut back, 2 bases at V and 0 bases at J, with 14 bases in the middle. Germline CDR1 and CDR2: SGHTA and FQGTGA. CDR3 DNA: TGTGCCAGCAGCTTATTCAAAGGCAGTTACTCTGGGGCCAACGTCCTGACTTTC. Protein product: CASSLFKGSYSGANVLTF.

V is TRBV28 and J is TRBJ2-5; D remains unclear. Germline CDR1 reads MDHEN; CDR2 reads SYDVKM. The germline V and J ends were trimmed by 10 bases and 4 bases, with 16 bases remaining between them. This CDR3 spans 13 amino acids. CDR3 in DNA: TGTGCCACCGGACGGATACACTTAGAGACCCAGTACTTC. Translated: CATGRIHLETQYF.

V is TRBV6-5 and J is TRBJ1-1; D ambiguous. Trimming cost V 5 bases and J 0 bases, with 7 bases left between them. Germline loops: CDR1 MNHEY, CDR2 SVGAGI. This CDR3 spans 13 amino acids. The CDR3 protein is CASSRRVNTEAFF. For the CDR3, the DNA is TGTGCCAGCAGTCGTAGAGTGAACACTGAAGCTTTCTTT.

The rearrangement joins TRBV28 to TRBJ2-3; D tentatively reads TRBD1 or TRBD2 (5 bases each). The germline V gene has CDR1 MDHEN and CDR2 SYDVKM. V lost 1 base to trimming and J lost 1 base, with 6 bases between them. This CDR3 is built from 14 residues. The chain's CDR3 is CASSLLGGTDTQYF. The CDR3 DNA reads TGTGCCAGCAGTTTATTGGGGGGCACAGATACGCAGTATTTT.

This sequence joins TRBV6-1 and TRBJ2-7; TRBD2 aligns across 9 bases. The CDR3 extends over 15 amino acids. The V segment lost 3 bases and the J segment 4 bases; nucleotides outside the gene matches: 7. The germline V gene has CDR1 MNHNS and CDR2 SASEGT. The CDR3 bases are TGTGCCAGCAGTGACTTCCTAGCGGGAAGATACGAGCAGTACTTC. Amino acids: CASSDFLAGRYEQYF.

This chain joins TRBV10-2 and TRBJ2-7; D unclear. Germline loops: CDR1 WSHSY, CDR2 SAAADI. The CDR3 covers 15 residues. V was trimmed by 2 bases and J by 3 bases, leaving 14 bases between them. CDR3 sequence: CASSEAVGNVYEQYF. The CDR3 DNA sequence: TGCGCCAGCAGTGAGGCTGTAGGGAACGTCTACGAGCAGTACTTC.

J is TRBJ1-5 and V is TRBV2; 10 bases line up with TRBD1. The CDR3 is 17 amino acids. V shed 5 bases and J 5 bases; nucleotides not matched to a gene: 12. CDR1 and CDR2 from the germline V gene are SNHLY and FYNNEI. The CDR3 here is CASSPGTGVKGDQPQHF. For the CDR3, the DNA is TGTGCCAGCAGTCCCGGGACAGGGGTAAAAGGAGATCAGCCCCAGCATTTT. Filled out from reference TRBV2 and TRBJ1-5, the complete variable domain reads EPEVTQTPSHQVTQMGQEVILRCVPISNHLYFYWYRQILGQKVEFLVSFYNNEISEKSEIFDDQFSVERPDGSNFTLKIRSTKLEDSAMYFCASSPGTGVKGDQPQHFGDGTRLSIL.

The chain uses TRBV6-1 and TRBJ2-5; D remains ambiguous. Germline CDR1 MNHNS, CDR2 SASEGT. The V gene lost 0 bases and the J gene lost 4 bases, with 9 bases spanning the gap. The CDR3 runs to 14 residues. The CDR3 DNA follows: TGTGCCAGCAGTGAAGCGCTATACGGAGAGACCCAGTACTTC. Its protein product is CASSEALYGETQYF.

This rearrangement joins TRBV5-1 to TRBJ2-7, with 8 positions matching TRBD1. The V gene's germline CDR1 is SGHRS and CDR2 YFSETQ. The trim removed 4 bases at V and 2 bases at J, leaving 11 bases unmatched. This CDR3 region has 16 residues. Here the CDR3 DNA reads TGCGCCAGCAGCCTATGGACGCAGGGGGCGGCCTACGAGCAGTACTTC. Translating gives CASSLWTQGAAYEQYF.

The CDR3 bases are TGCAGCGTTGGAGCAGGGGGACCCTACGAGCAGTACTTC. Amino acid sequence: CSVGAGGPYEQYF. The V call is TRBV29-1, the J call TRBJ2-7; TRBD1 matches 7 bases. V gave up 4 bases and J gave up 2 bases; unmatched junction bases: 5. The CDR3 has 13 residues. The germline V gene has CDR1 SQVTM and CDR2 ANQGSEA.

This chain joins TRBV5-4 and TRBJ2-7; a weak D match, TRBD1 (6 bases). This CDR3 spans 16 amino acids. Trimming left V 1 base short and J 2 bases short, with 16 bases between. CDR1 is SGHNT, CDR2 YYREEE, per germline (reference sequence). CDR3 DNA: TGTGCCAGCAGCTTGTTGGGCAGGGGTAATCCCTACGAGCAGTACTTC. It is translated as CASSLLGRGNPYEQYF.

V and J are TRBV6-5 and TRBJ2-7; TRBD2 matches 7 bases. J was trimmed by 5 bases and V by 4 bases; bases with no gene match: 5. CDR3 length: 13 residues. Germline V gives CDR1 MNHEY, CDR2 SVGAGI. CDR3 DNA: TGTGCCAGCAGTTGGGGGGGTAAGAACGAGCAGTACTTC. This sequence encodes CASSWGGKNEQYF.

The V gene is TRBV10-3, the J gene TRBJ2-1; 9 nucleotides align to TRBD2. The CDR3 has 16 amino acids. V shed 2 bases, J shed 2 bases, and the junction held 4 bases outside the gene matches. Germline-derived CDR1 and CDR2 are ENHRY and SYGVKD. DNA of the CDR3: TGTGCCATCAGTGAGAGAGCGGGAGGACCCTACAATGAGCAGTTCTTC. This encodes CAISERAGGPYNEQFF.